The clone carrying this T cell receptor beta chain came up a few times. Its antigen is currently unknown. This sample stems from a study of cytomegalovirus exposure and HLA in healthy donors. Study conclusions and caveats: A list of 164 TCR beta chains associated with cytomegalovirus was given. An analysis was carried out later, and it reportedly showed fewer N-insertions in an Asian-associated ancestry cluster than the roughly 670-donor mean. DRB1 had the most TCR associations and HLA-C the fewest, a later analysis found, with rates varying by HLA locus.

The CDR3 is made up of 16 amino acids. V shed 7 bases, J shed 5 bases, and the junction held 14 bases outside the gene matches. Germline assignment: CDR1 WSHSY and CDR2 SAAADI. The PCR employed 60 Vbeta primers together with 13 Jbeta primers. Original handling: There were tens of millions of unique TCR beta chains by a later count, and 10 million to 12 million of them were shared. The data were produced by immunoSEQ multiplex PCR, yet TCRdb's version contains in-frame clones alone and is incomplete. For V, J and clone size, that table is used; D and trimming come from the DNA. The repertoire holds approximately 130,000 clones, roughly four fifths seen once, with approximately 3% in the top ten.

V usage is TRBV10-2 and J usage is TRBJ2-1; TRBD1 matches 7 bases. This TCR derives from a woman between 40 and 50 years old in good health and CMV-seropositive. Sequenced material: PBMCs. The CDR3 coding sequence is TGCGCCAGCAATCAAAGGGGGCTAGTCGAAGACAATGAGCAGTTCTTC. Protein product: CASNQRGLVEDNEQFF.